A selection of T cell receptor beta chains follows, all from one sample in a study of control samples from healthy donors and cancer patients. Only in-frame clones appear in the TCRdb table, and some are missing; sequencing was by immunoSEQ multiplex PCR. In the table there are about 110,000 clones, around 89% of which are singletons. The sample consisted of blood. The receptors stem from a woman between 50 and 59 years old in good health. Each CDR3 is given with its conserved first and last residue. The order of the fields is clone size, V gene, J gene, D gene, CDR3 DNA, CDR3 protein. D genes are given only for firm matches. Clone size is shown for a subset of rows, as once, few, many or a class of expanded clone.

abundance: once
v_gene: TRBV5-8
j_gene: TRBJ1-5
d_gene: NA
CDR3nt: TGTGCCAGCAGCTTGGGGGACGCTCGGGATAGCAATCAGCCCCAGCATTTT
CDR3aa: CASSLGDARDSNQPQHF

abundance: once
v_gene: TRBV30
j_gene: TRBJ1-4
d_gene: NA
CDR3nt: TGTGCCTGGAGCACAGGGCGTGAAAAACTGTTTTTT
CDR3aa: CAWSTGREKLFF

abundance: once
v_gene: TRBV7-3
j_gene: TRBJ1-2
d_gene: TRBD1
CDR3nt: TGTGCCAGCAGCTTATATAACAGGGGGTATGGCTACACCTTC
CDR3aa: CASSLYNRGYGYTF

abundance: NA
v_gene: TRBV7-3
j_gene: TRBJ2-3
d_gene: TRBD2
CDR3nt: TGTGCCAGCAGTTCGAGCGGGAGGAGCACAGATACGCAGTATTTT
CDR3aa: CASSSSGRSTDTQYF

abundance: NA
v_gene: TRBV20-1
j_gene: TRBJ2-3
d_gene: TRBD1
CDR3nt: TGCAGTGCTAGTCGACAGGGTGGCACAGATACGCAGTATTTT
CDR3aa: CSASRQGGTDTQYF

abundance: NA
v_gene: TRBV9
j_gene: TRBJ2-6
d_gene: NA
CDR3nt: TGTGCCAGCAGCCCTCTATGGACCCCGGGACAGGCCAACGTCCTGACTTTC
CDR3aa: CASSPLWTPGQANVLTF

abundance: once
v_gene: TRBV4-1
j_gene: TRBJ1-3
d_gene: NA
CDR3nt: TGCGCCAGCAGCCAAGGACAGTTTTCTGGAAACACCATATATTTT
CDR3aa: CASSQGQFSGNTIYF

abundance: NA
v_gene: TRBV7-5
j_gene: TRBJ2-7
d_gene: NA
CDR3nt: TGTGCCAGAAGCTTCTCGAGACTCCTCGGCGAGCAGTACTTC
CDR3aa: CARSFSRLLGEQYF

abundance: NA
v_gene: TRBV7-2
j_gene: TRBJ1-2
d_gene: NA
CDR3nt: TGTGCCAGCAGAAGGAAGGCGGGGGCGTTGGGAGGCTACACCTTC
CDR3aa: CASRRKAGALGGYTF

abundance: NA
v_gene: TRBV7-3
j_gene: TRBJ2-1
d_gene: TRBD2
CDR3nt: TGTGCCAGCAGCTACCCCGGGAGGGAGCAGTTCTTC
CDR3aa: CASSYPGREQFF

abundance: NA
v_gene: TRBV12-3/TRBV12-4
j_gene: TRBJ1-1
d_gene: NA
CDR3nt: TGTGCCAGCATCCACGCGGGCGGCACTGAAGCTTTCTTT
CDR3aa: CASIHAGGTEAFF

abundance: NA
v_gene: TRBV24-1
j_gene: TRBJ2-3
d_gene: TRBD2
CDR3nt: TGTGCCACCTCTCAGCGGGGAAGCGCAGATACGCAGTATTTT
CDR3aa: CATSQRGSADTQYF

abundance: NA
v_gene: TRBV7-2
j_gene: TRBJ2-3
d_gene: TRBD2
CDR3nt: TGTGCCAGCAGCTTAGCGGGTAGCGGGGGAGCAGATACGCAGTATTTT
CDR3aa: CASSLAGSGGADTQYF

abundance: NA
v_gene: TRBV3-1/TRBV3-2
j_gene: TRBJ2-3
d_gene: TRBD2
CDR3nt: TGTGCCAGCAGCCAAGACTTAGCGGGGGGGCCTATGTCTAGGAATACGCAGTATTTT
CDR3aa: CASSQDLAGGPMSRNTQYF

abundance: NA
v_gene: TRBV7-3
j_gene: TRBJ2-3
d_gene: TRBD2
CDR3nt: TGTGCCAGCAGCCCCCATACCGGTAGCGGGAGAAACACAGATACGCAGTATTTT
CDR3aa: CASSPHTGSGRNTDTQYF

abundance: few
v_gene: TRBV2
j_gene: TRBJ1-4
d_gene: NA
CDR3nt: TGTGCCAGTCGGTTTACGGACGGTAATAATGAAAAACTGTTTTTT
CDR3aa: CASRFTDGNNEKLFF

abundance: NA
v_gene: TRBV14
j_gene: TRBJ1-1
d_gene: NA
CDR3nt: TGTGCCAGCAGCCAATTGAACACTGAAGCTTTCTTT
CDR3aa: CASSQLNTEAFF

abundance: NA
v_gene: TRBV7-2
j_gene: TRBJ2-3
d_gene: NA
CDR3nt: TGTGCCAGCAGCTTAACAGTCCGGTCACGTAGCACAGATACGCAGTATTTT
CDR3aa: CASSLTVRSRSTDTQYF

abundance: NA
v_gene: TRBV6-5
j_gene: TRBJ2-6
d_gene: NA
CDR3nt: TGTGCCAGCACGGGGGCTGCTGGGGCCAACGTCCTGACTTTC
CDR3aa: CASTGAAGANVLTF

abundance: NA
v_gene: TRBV29-1
j_gene: TRBJ1-1
d_gene: NA
CDR3nt: TGCGCAGCGTTAGGAGGATTCACTGAAGCTTTCTTT
CDR3aa: CAALGGFTEAFF

abundance: NA
v_gene: TRBV15
j_gene: TRBJ2-1
d_gene: TRBD1
CDR3nt: TGTGCCACCAGCAGAGTCCGGGACAGCTACAATGAGCAGTTCTTC
CDR3aa: CATSRVRDSYNEQFF

abundance: NA
v_gene: TRBV12-3/TRBV12-4
j_gene: TRBJ2-2
d_gene: NA
CDR3nt: TGTGCCACCCGAGCCATGTCCGAGCTGTTTTTT
CDR3aa: CATRAMSELFF

abundance: once
v_gene: TRBV29-1
j_gene: TRBJ2-1
d_gene: TRBD2
CDR3nt: TGCAGCGTTGTGGGCCTAGCGGGAGGAAGCTCCTACAATGAGCAGTTCTTC
CDR3aa: CSVVGLAGGSSYNEQFF

abundance: NA
v_gene: TRBV5-6
j_gene: TRBJ1-5
d_gene: NA
CDR3nt: TGTGCCAGCAGCTTGGGGGCCGGAGTGGGCTCCAATCAGCCCCAGCATTTT
CDR3aa: CASSLGAGVGSNQPQHF

abundance: NA
v_gene: TRBV7-7
j_gene: TRBJ2-5
d_gene: NA
CDR3nt: TGTGCCAGCAGCTCCCAGGATGGACCCCGCTCGAGAGAGACCCAGTACTTC
CDR3aa: CASSSQDGPRSRETQYF

abundance: many
v_gene: TRBV4-2
j_gene: TRBJ2-1
d_gene: NA
CDR3nt: TGTGCCAGCAGCCAAGATCGAGATAGCGGTGGGTCTTCCTACAATGAGCAGTTCTTC
CDR3aa: CASSQDRDSGGSSYNEQFF

abundance: NA
v_gene: TRBV27
j_gene: TRBJ1-1
d_gene: NA
CDR3nt: TGTGCCAGCACAAATGGAGGTGACACTGAAGCTTTCTTT
CDR3aa: CASTNGGDTEAFF

abundance: NA
v_gene: TRBV19
j_gene: TRBJ1-5
d_gene: NA
CDR3nt: TGTGCCAGTAAACATATATACGACAGGTCACAGCCCCAGCATTTT
CDR3aa: CASKHIYDRSQPQHF

abundance: NA
v_gene: TRBV27
j_gene: TRBJ2-7
d_gene: NA
CDR3nt: TGTGCCAGCAGTTTATTTTGGGGCGCGAACGAGCAGTACTTC
CDR3aa: CASSLFWGANEQYF

abundance: NA
v_gene: TRBV12-3/TRBV12-4
j_gene: TRBJ2-3
d_gene: NA
CDR3nt: TGTGCCAGCAGTTTCAACACAGATACGCAGTATTTT
CDR3aa: CASSFNTDTQYF

abundance: NA
v_gene: TRBV5-1
j_gene: TRBJ2-2
d_gene: NA
CDR3nt: TGCGCCAGCAGCTTCGTAGCGACCAACACCGGGGAGCTGTTTTTT
CDR3aa: CASSFVATNTGELFF

abundance: NA
v_gene: TRBV4-1
j_gene: TRBJ1-2
d_gene: TRBD1
CDR3nt: TGCGCCAGCAGCCAAGAGGGTGGGACAGGGGTCGGCTATGGCTACACCTTC
CDR3aa: CASSQEGGTGVGYGYTF

abundance: NA
v_gene: TRBV18
j_gene: TRBJ1-4
d_gene: NA
CDR3nt: TGTGCCAGCTCACCGAATATGGCGGAAGTAAACGAAAAACTGTTTTTT
CDR3aa: CASSPNMAEVNEKLFF

abundance: NA
v_gene: TRBV15
j_gene: TRBJ1-5
d_gene: NA
CDR3nt: TGTGCCACCAGCAGAGATCGGGGCAGCGGGGGTCAGCCCCAGCATTTT
CDR3aa: CATSRDRGSGGQPQHF

abundance: few
v_gene: TRBV12-3/TRBV12-4
j_gene: TRBJ1-5
d_gene: NA
CDR3nt: TGTGCCAGCAGTTTATATCAGCCCCAGCATTTT
CDR3aa: CASSLYQPQHF

abundance: NA
v_gene: TRBV18
j_gene: TRBJ1-1
d_gene: NA
CDR3nt: TGTGCCAGCTCACCACTCCCGACAGGGAACACTGAAGCTTTCTTT
CDR3aa: CASSPLPTGNTEAFF

abundance: NA
v_gene: TRBV6-6
j_gene: TRBJ1-6
d_gene: TRBD1
CDR3nt: TGTGCCAGCAGACAGGGGACGGATTCACCCCTCCACTTT
CDR3aa: CASRQGTDSPLHF

abundance: NA
v_gene: TRBV30
j_gene: TRBJ2-7
d_gene: NA
CDR3nt: TGTGCCTGGGTTCCCCGATCAGGGAGCTCCTACGAGCAGTACTTC
CDR3aa: CAWVPRSGSSYEQYF

abundance: NA
v_gene: TRBV5-8
j_gene: TRBJ2-2
d_gene: NA
CDR3nt: TGTGCCAGCAGTCAAATCAGGGGCGGCACCGGGGAGCTGTTTTTT
CDR3aa: CASSQIRGGTGELFF

abundance: NA
v_gene: TRBV29-1
j_gene: TRBJ2-7
d_gene: NA
CDR3nt: TGCAGCGTTGGGGAAATAGCGGAGCAGTACTTC
CDR3aa: CSVGEIAEQYF

abundance: NA
v_gene: TRBV5-6
j_gene: TRBJ1-2
d_gene: NA
CDR3nt: TGTGCCAGCAGCCCCCGGGACCGGCGAGTCTACACCTTC
CDR3aa: CASSPRDRRVYTF

abundance: NA
v_gene: TRBV19
j_gene: TRBJ2-1
d_gene: TRBD2
CDR3nt: TGTGCCAGTAGGCAGCTAGCGGGAGACAATGAGCAGTTCTTC
CDR3aa: CASRQLAGDNEQFF

abundance: NA
v_gene: TRBV9
j_gene: TRBJ2-5
d_gene: TRBD2
CDR3nt: TGTGCCAGCAGCTCGCTAGCGGGAGAGCGGGAGACCCAGTACTTC
CDR3aa: CASSSLAGERETQYF

abundance: NA
v_gene: TRBV6-5
j_gene: TRBJ2-7
d_gene: NA
CDR3nt: TGTGCCAGCAGCACCTCCGGGGCCGCCCTCGAGCAGTACTTC
CDR3aa: CASSTSGAALEQYF

abundance: NA
v_gene: TRBV2
j_gene: TRBJ2-4
d_gene: NA
CDR3nt: TGTGCCAGCAGGGACACCCCCATAGCCAAAAACATTCAGTACTTC
CDR3aa: CASRDTPIAKNIQYF

abundance: NA
v_gene: TRBV7-2
j_gene: TRBJ2-3
d_gene: NA
CDR3nt: TGTGCCAGCAGCTTCCTTAGCGGAGCTAGCACAGATACGCAGTATTTT
CDR3aa: CASSFLSGASTDTQYF

abundance: NA
v_gene: TRBV6-5
j_gene: TRBJ1-6
d_gene: NA
CDR3nt: TGTGCCAGCACTCCTACCCGACAGCCTGGTAGGACCCTCCACTTT
CDR3aa: CASTPTRQPGRTLHF

abundance: NA
v_gene: TRBV30
j_gene: TRBJ2-2
d_gene: TRBD1
CDR3nt: TGTGCCTGGAGTGCGGACAGGGGACCTGGCGGGGAGCTGTTTTTT
CDR3aa: CAWSADRGPGGELFF

abundance: NA
v_gene: TRBV5-8
j_gene: TRBJ2-5
d_gene: NA
CDR3nt: TGTGCCAGCAGCTTGAGTCAGGGGAAAAATCAAGAGACCCAGTACTTC
CDR3aa: CASSLSQGKNQETQYF

abundance: NA
v_gene: TRBV6-5
j_gene: TRBJ2-1
d_gene: NA
CDR3nt: TGTGCCAGCACCCCCGACTCAACCTACAATGAGCAGTTCTTC
CDR3aa: CASTPDSTYNEQFF

abundance: NA
v_gene: TRBV10-3
j_gene: TRBJ1-5
d_gene: NA
CDR3nt: TGTGCCATCAGTGATCCCTCCCGGGATAGCAATCAGCCCCAGCATTTT
CDR3aa: CAISDPSRDSNQPQHF

abundance: NA
v_gene: TRBV29-1
j_gene: TRBJ1-1
d_gene: NA
CDR3nt: TGCAGCGGTGGGGGGTCGGGGAAAGCTTTCTTT
CDR3aa: CSGGGSGKAFF

abundance: NA
v_gene: TRBV18
j_gene: TRBJ2-7
d_gene: NA
CDR3nt: TGTGCCAGCTCACCATGGGAGACTATGATCTCCTACGAGCAGTACTTC
CDR3aa: CASSPWETMISYEQYF